A selection of T cell receptor beta chains follows, all from one sample in a study of OX40 agonist ivuxolimab in advanced cancers. The assay was immunoSEQ multiplex PCR, and TCRdb's table has in-frame clones only and misses some. The sample shows around 12,000 clones, over 70% of them seen only once. The starting material was CD4+ or CD8+ T cells sorted from blood, obtained in a trial of the OX40 agonist ivuxolimab. The receptors originated from an adult with an advanced solid tumor such as melanoma, head and neck, liver or kidney cancer. The CDR3 runs from the conserved cysteine through the conserved F or W. A D gene is named only where the DNA matches it firmly.

D	J	V	DNA	CDR3
-	TRBJ2-7	TRBV6-1	TGTGCCAGCAGTGAATTTCGGTTGCGTGAGCAGTACTTC	CASSEFRLREQYF
TRBD2	TRBJ2-7	TRBV27	TGTGCCAGCAGACAACTAGCGGGATACGTCTACGAGCAGTACTTC	CASRQLAGYVYEQYF
TRBD2	TRBJ2-7	TRBV4-1	TGCGCCAGCAGCCAGGGACTAGCGGGAAGGTCCTACGAGCAGTACTTC	CASSQGLAGRSYEQYF
TRBD1	TRBJ1-5	TRBV7-2	TGTGCCAGCAGCTATACAGGGGGCGCGGGGCAGCCCCAGCATTTT	CASSYTGGAGQPQHF
TRBD2	TRBJ2-7	TRBV27	TGTGCCAGCAGCCCCGGGGGGAGGGTAGCATACGAGCAGTACTTC	CASSPGGRVAYEQYF
-	TRBJ1-5	TRBV6-1	TGTGCCAGCAGTGAAAGTGTCAGATATAGCAATCAGCCCCAGCATTTT	CASSESVRYSNQPQHF
-	TRBJ2-1	TRBV6-4	TGTGCCAGCAGTGACGGCAAGAGCTCCTACAATGAGCAGTTCTTC	CASSDGKSSYNEQFF
-	TRBJ2-5	TRBV7-9	TGTGCCAGCAGCCTCCTTAGTACGGGCCAGTACTTC	CASSLLSTGQYF
-	TRBJ1-5	TRBV6-8	TGTGCCAGCAGTTGGGGGACGCCAGGGGAATCACCTAATCAGCCCCAGCATTTT	CASSWGTPGESPNQPQHF
-	TRBJ2-7	TRBV4-2	TGTGCCAGCAGCCAAATTCCGGGGTCCCTCTACGAGCAGTACTTC	CASSQIPGSLYEQYF
-	TRBJ1-1	TRBV4-1	TGCGCCAGCAGCCAAGCGATCGGGGGGTTGAACACTGAAGCTTTCTTT	CASSQAIGGLNTEAFF